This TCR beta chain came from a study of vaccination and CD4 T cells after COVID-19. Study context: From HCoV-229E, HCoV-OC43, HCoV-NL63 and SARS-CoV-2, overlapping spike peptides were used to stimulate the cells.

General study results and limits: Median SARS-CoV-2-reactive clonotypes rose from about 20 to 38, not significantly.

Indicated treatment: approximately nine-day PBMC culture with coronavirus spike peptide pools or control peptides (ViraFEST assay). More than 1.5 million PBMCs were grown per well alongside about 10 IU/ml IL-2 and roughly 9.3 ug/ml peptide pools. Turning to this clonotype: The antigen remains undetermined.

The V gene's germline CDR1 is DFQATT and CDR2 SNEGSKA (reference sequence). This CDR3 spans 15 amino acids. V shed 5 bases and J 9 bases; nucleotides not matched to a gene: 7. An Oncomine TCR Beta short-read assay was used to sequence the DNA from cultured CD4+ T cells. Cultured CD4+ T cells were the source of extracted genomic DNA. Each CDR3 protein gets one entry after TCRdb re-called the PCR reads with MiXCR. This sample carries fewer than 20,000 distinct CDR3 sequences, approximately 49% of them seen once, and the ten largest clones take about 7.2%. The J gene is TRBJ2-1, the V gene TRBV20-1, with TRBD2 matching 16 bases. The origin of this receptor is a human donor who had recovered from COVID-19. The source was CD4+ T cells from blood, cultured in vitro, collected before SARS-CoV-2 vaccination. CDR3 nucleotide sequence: TGCAGTGCTTTGGGTGGGACTAGCGGGAGGGTTGAGCAGTTCTTC. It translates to CSALGGTSGRVEQFF.